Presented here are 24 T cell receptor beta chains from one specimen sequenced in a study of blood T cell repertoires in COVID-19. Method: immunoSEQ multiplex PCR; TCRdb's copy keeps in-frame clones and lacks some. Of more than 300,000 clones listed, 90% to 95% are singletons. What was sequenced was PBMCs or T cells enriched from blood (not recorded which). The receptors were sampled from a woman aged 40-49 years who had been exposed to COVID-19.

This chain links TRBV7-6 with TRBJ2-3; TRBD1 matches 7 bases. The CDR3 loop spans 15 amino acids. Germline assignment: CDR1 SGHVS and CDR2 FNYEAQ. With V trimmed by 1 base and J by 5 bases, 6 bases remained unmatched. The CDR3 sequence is CASSLGDSRGDTQYF. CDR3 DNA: TGTGCCAGCAGCTTAGGGGACAGCCGAGGAGATACGCAGTATTTT.

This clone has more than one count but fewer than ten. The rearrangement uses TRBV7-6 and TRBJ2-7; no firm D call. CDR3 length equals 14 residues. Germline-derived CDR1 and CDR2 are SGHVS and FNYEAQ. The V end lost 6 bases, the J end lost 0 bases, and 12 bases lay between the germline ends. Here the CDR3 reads CASSIAASSYEQYF. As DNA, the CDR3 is TGTGCCAGCAGTATAGCAGCCTCCTCCTACGAGCAGTACTTC.

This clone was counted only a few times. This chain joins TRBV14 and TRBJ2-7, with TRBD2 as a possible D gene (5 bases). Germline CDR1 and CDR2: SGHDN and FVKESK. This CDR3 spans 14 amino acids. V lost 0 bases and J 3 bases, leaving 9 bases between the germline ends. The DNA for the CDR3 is TGTGCCAGCAGCCAAGATACGGCGGGCTACGAGCAGTACTTC. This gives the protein CASSQDTAGYEQYF.

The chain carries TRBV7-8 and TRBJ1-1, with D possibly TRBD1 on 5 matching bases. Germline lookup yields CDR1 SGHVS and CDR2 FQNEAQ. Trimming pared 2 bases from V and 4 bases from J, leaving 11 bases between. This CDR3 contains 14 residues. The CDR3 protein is CASSLISQGTEAFF. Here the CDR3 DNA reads TGTGCCAGCAGCTTAATATCTCAGGGCACTGAAGCTTTCTTT. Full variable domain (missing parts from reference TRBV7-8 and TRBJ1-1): GAGVSQSPRYKVAKRGQDVALRCDPISGHVSLFWYQQALGQGPEFLTYFQNEAQLDKSGLPSDRFFAERPEGSVSTLKIQRTQQEDSAVYLCASSLISQGTEAFFGQGTRLTVV.

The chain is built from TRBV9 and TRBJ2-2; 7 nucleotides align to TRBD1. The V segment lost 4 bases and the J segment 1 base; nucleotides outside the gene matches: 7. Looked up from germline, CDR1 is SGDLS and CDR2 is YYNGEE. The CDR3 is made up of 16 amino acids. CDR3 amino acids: CASSPRTGQNTGELFF. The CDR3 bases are TGTGCCAGCAGCCCCCGGACAGGCCAGAACACCGGGGAGCTGTTTTTT.

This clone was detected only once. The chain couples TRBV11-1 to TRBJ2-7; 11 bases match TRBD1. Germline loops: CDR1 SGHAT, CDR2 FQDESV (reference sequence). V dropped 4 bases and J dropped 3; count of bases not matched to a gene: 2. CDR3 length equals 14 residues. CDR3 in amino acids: CASSSGTGGYEQYF. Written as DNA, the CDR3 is TGTGCCAGCAGCTCCGGGACAGGGGGCTACGAGCAGTACTTC.

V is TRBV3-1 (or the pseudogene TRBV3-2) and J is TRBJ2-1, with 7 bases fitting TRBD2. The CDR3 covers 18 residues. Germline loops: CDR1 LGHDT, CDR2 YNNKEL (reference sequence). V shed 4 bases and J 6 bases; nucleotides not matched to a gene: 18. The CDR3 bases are TGTGCCAGCAGCCGATTTGGGGGGGGAACCACAGTAGTCAATGAGCAGTTCTTC. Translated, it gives CASSRFGGGTTVVNEQFF.

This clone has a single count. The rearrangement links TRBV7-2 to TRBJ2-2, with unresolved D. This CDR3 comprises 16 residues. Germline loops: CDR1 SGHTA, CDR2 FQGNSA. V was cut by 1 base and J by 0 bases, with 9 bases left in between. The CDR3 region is CASSLEGRPNTGELFF. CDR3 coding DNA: TGTGCCAGCAGCTTAGAAGGCAGGCCGAACACCGGGGAGCTGTTTTTT.

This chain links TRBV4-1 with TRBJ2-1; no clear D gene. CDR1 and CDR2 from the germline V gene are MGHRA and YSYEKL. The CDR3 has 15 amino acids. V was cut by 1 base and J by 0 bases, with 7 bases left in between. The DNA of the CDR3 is TGCGCCAGCAGCCAAGGAGAGAGCTCCTACAATGAGCAGTTCTTC. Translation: CASSQGESSYNEQFF.

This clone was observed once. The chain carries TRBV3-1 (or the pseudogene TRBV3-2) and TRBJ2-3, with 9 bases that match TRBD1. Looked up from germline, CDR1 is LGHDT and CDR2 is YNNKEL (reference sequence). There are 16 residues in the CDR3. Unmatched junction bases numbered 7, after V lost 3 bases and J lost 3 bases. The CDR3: CASSHRRTGATDTQYF. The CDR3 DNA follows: TGTGCCAGCAGCCATCGAAGGACAGGGGCAACAGATACGCAGTATTTT.

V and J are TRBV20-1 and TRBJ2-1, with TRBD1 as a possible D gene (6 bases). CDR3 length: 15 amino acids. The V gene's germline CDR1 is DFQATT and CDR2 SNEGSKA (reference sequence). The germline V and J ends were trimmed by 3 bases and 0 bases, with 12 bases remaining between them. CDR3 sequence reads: CSASVQGVSYNEQFF. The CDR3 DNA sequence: TGCAGTGCTAGTGTACAGGGAGTCTCCTACAATGAGCAGTTCTTC.

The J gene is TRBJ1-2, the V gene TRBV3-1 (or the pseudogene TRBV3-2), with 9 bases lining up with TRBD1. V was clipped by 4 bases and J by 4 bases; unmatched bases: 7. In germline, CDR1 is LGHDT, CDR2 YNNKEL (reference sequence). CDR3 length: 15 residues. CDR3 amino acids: CASSLQTGGAYGYTF. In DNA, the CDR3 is TGTGCCAGCAGCCTCCAGACAGGGGGGGCCTATGGCTACACCTTC.

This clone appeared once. CDR3 sequence reads: CASSPEPGTVLNYGYTF. In DNA, the CDR3 is TGCGCCAGCAGCCCGGAACCCGGGACAGTGTTAAACTATGGCTACACCTTC. The chain couples TRBV5-1 to TRBJ1-2; TRBD1 matches 7 bases. This CDR3 is built from 17 residues. CDR1 is SGHRS and CDR2 is YFSETQ in the germline V gene. The V gene end was trimmed by 4 bases and the J gene end by 2 bases; junction bases not matched to a gene: 14. The entire variable domain, with the rest obtained from reference TRBV5-1 and TRBJ1-2, is as follows: KAGVTQTPRYLIKTRGQQVTLSCSPISGHRSVSWYQQTPGQGLQFLFEYFSETQRNKGNFPGRFSGRQFSNSRSEMNVSTLELGDSALYLCASSPEPGTVLNYGYTFGSGTRLTVV.

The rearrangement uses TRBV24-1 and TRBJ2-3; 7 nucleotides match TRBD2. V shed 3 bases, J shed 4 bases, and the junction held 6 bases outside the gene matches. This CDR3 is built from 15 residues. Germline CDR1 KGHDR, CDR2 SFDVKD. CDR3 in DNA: TGTGCCACCAGTGATAGCGGGATCTTGCCAGATACGCAGTATTTT. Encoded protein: CATSDSGILPDTQYF.

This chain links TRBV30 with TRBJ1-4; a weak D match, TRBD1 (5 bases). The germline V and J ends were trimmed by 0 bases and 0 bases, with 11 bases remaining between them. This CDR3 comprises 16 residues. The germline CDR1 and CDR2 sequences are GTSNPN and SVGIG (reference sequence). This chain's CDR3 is CAWSVGATSTNEKLFF. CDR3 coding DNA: TGTGCCTGGAGTGTAGGGGCCACCTCAACTAATGAAAAACTGTTTTTT.

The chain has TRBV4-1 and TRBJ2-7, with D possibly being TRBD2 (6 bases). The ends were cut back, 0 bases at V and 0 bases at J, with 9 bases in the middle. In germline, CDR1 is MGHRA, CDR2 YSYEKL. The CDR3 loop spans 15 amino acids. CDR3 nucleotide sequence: TGCGCCAGCAGCCAAGAAAGGCGGGACTCCTACGAGCAGTACTTC. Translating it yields CASSQERRDSYEQYF.

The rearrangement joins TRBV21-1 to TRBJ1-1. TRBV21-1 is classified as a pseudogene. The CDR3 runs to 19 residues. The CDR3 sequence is CASSPEGWDRQGRGTEAFF. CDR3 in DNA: TGTGCCAGCAGCCCGGAGGGTTGGGATCGGCAGGGACGGGGCACTGAAGCTTTCTTT.

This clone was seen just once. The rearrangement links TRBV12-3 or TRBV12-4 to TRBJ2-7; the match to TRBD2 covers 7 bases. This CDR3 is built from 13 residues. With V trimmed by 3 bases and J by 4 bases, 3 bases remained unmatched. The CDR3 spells CASSFSGMYEQYF. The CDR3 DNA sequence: TGTGCCAGCAGTTTCAGCGGGATGTACGAGCAGTACTTC.

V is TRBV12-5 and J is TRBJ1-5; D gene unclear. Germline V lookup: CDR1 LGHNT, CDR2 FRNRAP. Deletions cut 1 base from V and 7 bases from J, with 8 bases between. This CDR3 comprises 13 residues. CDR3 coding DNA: TGTGCTAGTGGTTTGGGGGCAGGACAGCCCCAGCATTTT. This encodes CASGLGAGQPQHF.

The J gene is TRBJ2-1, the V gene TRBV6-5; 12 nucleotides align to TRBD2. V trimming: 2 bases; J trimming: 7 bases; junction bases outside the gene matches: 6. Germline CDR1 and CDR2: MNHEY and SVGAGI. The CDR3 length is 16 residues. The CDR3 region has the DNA TGTGCCAGCAGTTACGGACTAGCGGGAAAGGGTAATGAGCAGTTCTTC. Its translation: CASSYGLAGKGNEQFF.

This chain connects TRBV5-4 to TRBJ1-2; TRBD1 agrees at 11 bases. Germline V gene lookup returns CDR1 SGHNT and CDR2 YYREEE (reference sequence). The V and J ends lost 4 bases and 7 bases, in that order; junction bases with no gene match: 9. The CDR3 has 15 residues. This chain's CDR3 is CASSPRGDRGFGYTF. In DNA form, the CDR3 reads TGTGCCAGCAGCCCACGGGGGGACAGGGGGTTTGGCTACACCTTC.

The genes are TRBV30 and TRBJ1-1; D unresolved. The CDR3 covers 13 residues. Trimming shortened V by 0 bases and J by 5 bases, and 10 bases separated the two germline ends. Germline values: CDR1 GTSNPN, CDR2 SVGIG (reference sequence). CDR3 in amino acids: CAWSVGRRTEAFF. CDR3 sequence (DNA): TGTGCCTGGAGTGTAGGGAGGAGGACTGAAGCTTTCTTT.

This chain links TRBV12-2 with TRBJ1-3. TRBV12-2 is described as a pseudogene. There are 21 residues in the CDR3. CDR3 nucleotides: TGTGCAAGTCGCTTAGTCCCGGGGGACGGCCGGCCTCTTCTCTCTGGAAACACCATATATTTT. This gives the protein CASRLVPGDGRPLLSGNTIYF.

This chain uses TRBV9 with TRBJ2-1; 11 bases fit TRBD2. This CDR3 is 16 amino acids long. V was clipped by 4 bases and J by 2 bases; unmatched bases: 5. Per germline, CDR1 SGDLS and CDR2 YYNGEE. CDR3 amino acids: CASSPVAGGTYNEQFF. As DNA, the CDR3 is TGTGCCAGCAGCCCTGTAGCGGGGGGGACCTACAATGAGCAGTTCTTC. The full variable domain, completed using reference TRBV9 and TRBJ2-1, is DSGVTQTPKHLITATGQRVTLRCSPRSGDLSVYWYQQSLDQGLQFLIQYYNGEERAKGNILERFSAQQFPDLHSELNLSSLELGDSALYFCASSPVAGGTYNEQFFGPGTRLTVL.